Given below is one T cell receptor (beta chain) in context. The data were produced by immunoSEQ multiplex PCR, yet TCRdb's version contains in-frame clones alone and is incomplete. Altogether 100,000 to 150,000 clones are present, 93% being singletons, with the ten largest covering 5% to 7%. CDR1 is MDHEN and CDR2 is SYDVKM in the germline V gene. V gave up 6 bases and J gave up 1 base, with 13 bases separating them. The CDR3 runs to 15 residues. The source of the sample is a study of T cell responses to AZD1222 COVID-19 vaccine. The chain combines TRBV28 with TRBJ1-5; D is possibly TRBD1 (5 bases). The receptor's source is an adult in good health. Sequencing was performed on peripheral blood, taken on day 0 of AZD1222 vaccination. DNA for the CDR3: TGTGCCAGCAGAACTCTGACAGCAAGCAATCAGCCCCAGCATTTT. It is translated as CASRTLTASNQPQHF.